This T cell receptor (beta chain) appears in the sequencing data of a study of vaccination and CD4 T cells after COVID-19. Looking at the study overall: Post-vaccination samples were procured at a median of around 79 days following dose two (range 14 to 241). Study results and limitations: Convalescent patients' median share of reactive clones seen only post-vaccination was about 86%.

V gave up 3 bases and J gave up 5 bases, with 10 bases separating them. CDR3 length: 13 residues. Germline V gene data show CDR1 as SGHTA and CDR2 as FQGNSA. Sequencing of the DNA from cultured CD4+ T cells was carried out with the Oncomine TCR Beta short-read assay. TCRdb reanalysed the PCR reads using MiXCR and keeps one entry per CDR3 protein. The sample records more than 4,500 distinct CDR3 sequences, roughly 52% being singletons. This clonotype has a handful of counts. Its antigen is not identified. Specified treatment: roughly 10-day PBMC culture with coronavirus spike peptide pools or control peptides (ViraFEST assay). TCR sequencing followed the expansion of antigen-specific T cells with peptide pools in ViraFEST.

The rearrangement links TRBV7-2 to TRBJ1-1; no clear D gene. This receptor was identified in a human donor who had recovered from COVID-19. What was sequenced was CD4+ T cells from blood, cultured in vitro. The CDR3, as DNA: TGTGCCAGCAGCTTTAGGACCGGGACTGAAGCTTTCTTT. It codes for CASSFRTGTEAFF.